Below, 26 T cell receptor beta chains from the same sample are listed, as sequenced in a study of cytomegalovirus exposure and HLA in healthy donors. The PCR had 60 Vbeta and 13 Jbeta primers. Generated by immunoSEQ multiplex PCR, the TCRdb table keeps only in-frame clones and is missing some. Here the sample spans some 78,000 clones, 80% being singletons. Sequenced input: PBMCs. Every receptor here comes from a man in his fifties or sixties in good health and CMV-seropositive.

This clone was seen only once. The chain carries TRBV5-4 and TRBJ1-4; maybe TRBD1 (6 bases). Germline V gene lookup returns CDR1 SGHNT and CDR2 YYREEE (reference sequence). This CDR3 contains 14 residues. With 5 bases removed from V and 7 bases from J, the gap between germline ends came to 15 bases. For the CDR3, the DNA is TGTGCCAGCAGACGACGGACAGTCCTTGAAAAACTGTTTTTT. This codes for CASRRRTVLEKLFF.

This clone was seen only a few times. The chain has TRBV6-5 and TRBJ2-1; no definite D call. V gave up 2 bases and J gave up 4 bases, with 12 bases separating them. CDR3 length equals 15 residues. Per the germline V gene, CDR1 is MNHEY and CDR2 is SVGAGI. The CDR3 DNA is TGTGCCAGCAGTTACCAAGCTCCCTCTTACAATGAGCAGTTCTTC. This translates into CASSYQAPSYNEQFF.

This chain connects TRBV30 to TRBJ1-1; D might be TRBD1 (6 bases). This CDR3 comprises 15 residues. Germline V CDR1 and CDR2: GTSNPN, SVGIG (reference sequence). V lost 5 bases, J lost 1 base, and 17 bases lay in between. DNA of the CDR3: TGTGCCTGGGGGGGCGAGACAGCGACGAACACTGAAGCTTTCTTT. It specifies CAWGGETATNTEAFF.

The chain couples TRBV5-1 to TRBJ2-1; 13 nucleotides agree with TRBD2. CDR1 is SGHRS, CDR2 YFSETQ, per germline. V lost 4 bases, J lost 0 bases, and 4 bases stayed unmatched. The CDR3 sequence is 17 residues long. CDR3 coding DNA: TGCGCCAGCAGCGGGGGACTAGCGGGGCTCTCCTACAATGAGCAGTTCTTC. It translates to CASSGGLAGLSYNEQFF. Drawing the rest from reference TRBV5-1 and TRBJ2-1, the complete variable domain is KAGVTQTPRYLIKTRGQQVTLSCSPISGHRSVSWYQQTPGQGLQFLFEYFSETQRNKGNFPGRFSGRQFSNSRSEMNVSTLELGDSALYLCASSGGLAGLSYNEQFFGPGTRLTVL.

The sample holds one count of this clone. The rearrangement links TRBV5-1 to TRBJ2-7, with D perhaps matching TRBD1 (6 bases). The V end lost 3 bases, the J end lost 0 bases, and 19 bases lay between the germline ends. The CDR3 spans 17 residues. Germline CDR1 and CDR2: SGHRS and YFSETQ. The CDR3 protein is CASSSGRQARSSYEQYF. In nucleotides, the CDR3 is TGCGCCAGCAGCTCGGGGAGACAGGCAAGGAGCTCCTACGAGCAGTACTTC. Using reference TRBV5-1 and TRBJ2-7 for the parts outside the CDR3, the full variable domain is KAGVTQTPRYLIKTRGQQVTLSCSPISGHRSVSWYQQTPGQGLQFLFEYFSETQRNKGNFPGRFSGRQFSNSRSEMNVSTLELGDSALYLCASSSGRQARSSYEQYFGPGTRLTVT.

This chain links TRBV9 with TRBJ2-5; 7 bases agree with TRBD2. The CDR3 is 14 amino acids. Germline loops: CDR1 SGDLS, CDR2 YYNGEE. Trimming cost V 0 bases and J 8 bases; bases outside gene matches: 7. Written as DNA, the CDR3 is TGTGCCAGCAGCGTAGCCAGCCGGGAGGTCACCCAGTACTTC. It translates to CASSVASREVTQYF.

V is TRBV7-9 and J is TRBJ2-1; 7 nucleotides align to TRBD2. From germline, CDR1 is SEHNR and CDR2 FQNEAQ (reference sequence). The CDR3 loop spans 14 amino acids. V was clipped by 1 base and J by 10 bases; unmatched bases: 7. The CDR3 DNA is TGTGCCAGCAGCTTAGGACTAGCAACGGGGGAGCAGTTCTTC. This translates into CASSLGLATGEQFF.

The chain uses TRBV30 and TRBJ2-5; 8 nucleotides match TRBD1. Matching the DNA end better, TRBJ2-7 makes the J call doubtful. The germline gives CDR1 GTSNPN, CDR2 SVGIG (reference sequence). CDR3 length: 13 amino acids. The DNA of the CDR3 is TGTGCCTGGAGTATGGGACAGGACTACGAGCAGTACTTC. Encoded protein: CAWSMGQDYEQYF.

In its sample, this clone was seen once. V gene TRBV27 combines with J gene TRBJ2-7, with TRBD2 identical over 9 bases. Germline CDR1 and CDR2: MNHEY and SMNVEV (reference sequence). V dropped 5 bases and J dropped 0; count of bases not matched to a gene: 8. There are 16 residues in the CDR3. In DNA form, the CDR3 reads TGTGCCAGCAGTCCCAGGGGACTAGCTGCCTCCTACGAGCAGTACTTC. It is translated as CASSPRGLAASYEQYF.

The chain is built from TRBV7-9 and TRBJ1-2, with TRBD1 identical over 9 bases. There are 12 residues in the CDR3. CDR1 SEHNR and CDR2 FQNEAQ come from the germline V gene (reference sequence). The CDR3 protein is CSGSGQGDGYTF. Here the CDR3 DNA reads TGTTCCGGGTCGGGACAGGGAGATGGCTACACCTTC. The whole variable domain, filled in from reference TRBV7-9 and TRBJ1-2, reads DTGVSQNPRHKITKRGQNVTFRCDPISEHNRLYWYRQTLGQGPEFLTYFQNEAQLEKSRLLSDRFSAERPKGSFSTLEIQRTEQGDSAMYLCSGSGQGDGYTFGSGTRLTVV.

The chain links TRBV9 to TRBJ2-1; tentatively, D is TRBD1 (6 bases). V gave up 0 bases and J gave up 12 bases, with 19 bases separating them. CDR3 length equals 15 residues. Per germline, CDR1 SGDLS and CDR2 YYNGEE. CDR3: CASSVDGTTYNWQFF. In nucleotides, the CDR3 is TGTGCCAGCAGCGTAGACGGGACAACCTACAATTGGCAGTTCTTC.

CDR3 residues: CASSLYMTEAFF. The CDR3 DNA follows: TGTGCCAGCAGCTTATATATGACTGAAGCTTTCTTT. The chain joins TRBV11-2 to TRBJ1-1; D gene uncertain. CDR1 and CDR2 from the germline V gene are SGHAT and FQNNGV. There are 12 residues in the CDR3. The germline V and J ends were trimmed by 2 bases and 5 bases, with 6 bases remaining between them.

The gene calls are TRBV30 and TRBJ2-3; TRBD2 is a possible D gene (7 bases). Looked up from germline, CDR1 is GTSNPN and CDR2 is SVGIG (reference sequence). The CDR3 is made up of 15 amino acids. V lost 0 bases and J 3 bases, leaving 13 bases between the germline ends. The CDR3 reads CAWSVGGGVTDTQYF. CDR3 nucleotide sequence: TGTGCCTGGAGTGTAGGGGGGGGAGTGACAGATACGCAGTATTTT.

Worth noting for this clone: The junction shows a germline mismatch at one end, possibly a read error. This chain connects TRBV6-1 to TRBJ2-7; 7 nucleotides align to TRBD2. Germline CDR1 and CDR2: MNHNS and SASEGT. This CDR3 contains 13 residues. The CDR3 here is CASSSTSSNEQYF. DNA for the CDR3: TGTGCCAGCAGCTCGACTAGCTCCAACGAGCAGTACTTC.

The V and J genes are TRBV30 and TRBJ1-2; D possibly corresponds to TRBD1 (6 bases). Germline lookup yields CDR1 GTSNPN and CDR2 SVGIG (reference sequence). Trimming removed 2 bases at V and 0 bases at J, with 13 bases between. This CDR3 is built from 15 residues. The CDR3 loop is CAWSPGGRSNYGYTF. The CDR3 DNA sequence: TGTGCCTGGAGTCCCGGGGGGCGGTCTAACTATGGCTACACCTTC.

The CDR3 nucleotides read TGTGCCAGCTCAACTCAGGGGATCAGCGCAGATACGCAGTATTTT. Amino acid sequence: CASSTQGISADTQYF. The chain employs TRBV18 and TRBJ2-3; D may be TRBD1 (6 bases). With 5 bases removed from V and 4 bases from J, the gap between germline ends came to 16 bases. This CDR3 contains 15 residues. Germline CDR1 KGHSH, CDR2 LQKENI.

The chain carries TRBV5-1 and TRBJ2-7; 7 bases match TRBD2. CDR1 and CDR2 from the germline V gene are SGHRS and YFSETQ. The J segment lost 10 bases and the V segment lost 4 bases, leaving 14 bases of the junction unmatched. CDR3 size: 14 residues. CDR3 loop: CASSPSSTSGDQYF. Written as DNA, the CDR3 is TGCGCCAGCAGCCCTTCCTCGACCAGCGGGGATCAGTACTTC.

The chain joins TRBV4-2 to TRBJ2-3; TRBD2 aligns across 12 bases. The CDR3 consists of 16 residues. Germline V gives CDR1 LGHNA, CDR2 YNFKEQ. Trimming at V came to 4 bases and at J to 5 bases, leaving 7 bases not matched to a gene. The CDR3 coding sequence is TGTGCCAGCAGCCCTAGGACTAGCGGGACCGGAGATACGCAGTATTTT. Residues: CASSPRTSGTGDTQYF.

Only one count was recorded for this clone. The V call is TRBV2, the J call TRBJ2-2; the D is unclear. Germline CDR1 SNHLY, CDR2 FYNNEI. Trimming took off 3 bases at V and 6 bases at J, with 14 bases between the two ends. CDR3 length: 15 residues. The CDR3 loop is CASSESPRTAGELFF. DNA for the CDR3: TGTGCCAGCAGTGAGAGCCCTAGAACGGCCGGGGAGCTGTTTTTT. The full variable domain, with the rest looked up from reference TRBV2 and TRBJ2-2, is EPEVTQTPSHQVTQMGQEVILRCVPISNHLYFYWYRQILGQKVEFLVSFYNNEISEKSEIFDDQFSVERPDGSNFTLKIRSTKLEDSAMYFCASSESPRTAGELFFGEGSRLTVL.

CDR3 amino acids: CASSQIQGRPQHF. The CDR3 region has the DNA TGTGCCAGCAGCCAAATTCAGGGGAGGCCCCAGCATTTT. The chain is built from TRBV7-8 and TRBJ1-5; tentatively, D is TRBD1 (6 bases). V lost 5 bases and J 9 bases, leaving 14 bases between the germline ends. CDR3 size: 13 residues. The germline CDR1 and CDR2 sequences are SGHVS and FQNEAQ.

The V and J genes are TRBV7-6 and TRBJ1-1; possibly TRBD1 for D (6 bases). The CDR3 extends over 17 amino acids. Germline V CDR1 and CDR2: SGHVS, FNYEAQ. V was trimmed by 1 base and J by 3 bases, leaving 18 bases between them. The CDR3 DNA follows: TGTGCCAGCAGCTTAGTAGGGGCAGGGGCGGTGGACACTGAAGCTTTCTTT. Its translation is CASSLVGAGAVDTEAFF.

The chain has TRBV7-9 and TRBJ2-1; D perhaps matches TRBD2 (6 bases). Trimming left V 5 bases short and J 4 bases short, with 15 bases between. Germline CDR1 SEHNR, CDR2 FQNEAQ (reference sequence). There are 15 residues in the CDR3. For the CDR3, the DNA is TGTGCCAGCAGCCCCCCGGGAGCGGTTTACAATGAGCAGTTCTTC. The encoded protein is CASSPPGAVYNEQFF.

The genes are TRBV7-9 and TRBJ1-1; TRBD1 is a possible D gene (5 bases). Germline-derived CDR1 and CDR2 are SEHNR and FQNEAQ (reference sequence). This CDR3 has 15 amino acids. V lost 3 bases, J lost 1 base, and 12 bases lay in between. The CDR3 bases are TGTGCCAGCAGCTTTGACGGCAGGGCGAACACTGAAGCTTTCTTT. Translated: CASSFDGRANTEAFF.

The gene calls are TRBV7-9 and TRBJ2-5, with D unresolved. Per the germline V gene, CDR1 is SEHNR and CDR2 is FQNEAQ (reference sequence). Trimming left V 3 bases short and J 4 bases short, with 3 bases between. The CDR3 consists of 11 residues. The CDR3 DNA reads TGTGCCAGCAGCTTTAGAGAGACCCAGTACTTC. Translating it yields CASSFRETQYF.

On this clone: At one boundary the junction diverges from the germline segment, which might be a read error. This chain connects TRBV9 to TRBJ2-6; 8 bases are shared with TRBD1. Per the germline V gene, CDR1 is SGDLS and CDR2 is YYNGEE. CDR3 length equals 15 residues. The CDR3 nucleotides are TGTGCCAGCAGTCCAGGGGGCGCTGGGGCCAACGGCCTGACTTTC. Amino acids: CASSPGGAGANGLTF.

The V call is TRBV6-5, the J call TRBJ1-1; D is uncertain. V lost 10 bases and J lost 5, with 14 bases in between. This CDR3 region has 12 residues. Germline V gene lookup returns CDR1 MNHEY and CDR2 SVGAGI. This CDR3 reads CATSYGSTEAFF. As DNA, the CDR3 is TGTGCCACCTCGTACGGGTCGACTGAAGCTTTCTTT.